The rows below give T cell receptor beta chains drawn from one sample of a study of beta chain features in type 1 diabetes. Produced via immunoSEQ multiplex PCR; TCRdb's table is partial and in-frame only. The sample has 350,000 to 400,000 clones, 10% to 15% seen once. Sequencing used naive CD4+ T cells from blood. Receptors originate from a woman aged 18-29 years with type 1 diabetes. Each CDR3 is given without its conserved first and last residue. Each record gives: CDR3 protein, J gene, V gene.

CDR3aa: ARVWTVSYEQY
j_gene: TRBJ2-7
v_gene: TRBV5-1

CDR3aa: ASSLGQDSYEQY
j_gene: TRBJ2-7
v_gene: TRBV5-1

CDR3aa: AWSWQGNQPQH
j_gene: TRBJ1-5
v_gene: TRBV30

CDR3aa: AGGDRVGNEQF
j_gene: TRBJ2-1
v_gene: TRBV19

CDR3aa: ASSLAGSYEQY
j_gene: TRBJ2-7
v_gene: TRBV5-6

CDR3aa: ASSPVASSYNSPLH
j_gene: TRBJ1-6
v_gene: TRBV11-2

CDR3aa: ASGSGQDKGRGYT
j_gene: TRBJ1-2
v_gene: TRBV6-6

CDR3aa: ASTPGGKDEQY
j_gene: TRBJ2-7
v_gene: TRBV7-2

CDR3aa: ASSLRGAGGYNEQF
j_gene: TRBJ2-1
v_gene: TRBV5-1

CDR3aa: ASSTILAVTDTQY
j_gene: TRBJ2-3
v_gene: TRBV21-1

CDR3aa: ASSFSNEQF
j_gene: TRBJ2-1
v_gene: TRBV7-9

CDR3aa: ASSQTGVTEAF
j_gene: TRBJ1-1
v_gene: TRBV14

CDR3aa: ASSPLSGAQH
j_gene: TRBJ1-5
v_gene: TRBV19

CDR3aa: ASSRLAGETQY
j_gene: TRBJ2-5
v_gene: TRBV7-2

CDR3aa: ASSFGRMNTEAF
j_gene: TRBJ1-1
v_gene: TRBV27

CDR3aa: ATSILGQGTQPQH
j_gene: TRBJ1-5
v_gene: TRBV15

CDR3aa: ASSTTGNTDTQY
j_gene: TRBJ2-3
v_gene: TRBV19

CDR3aa: ASSYGPGGETQY
j_gene: TRBJ2-5
v_gene: TRBV6-5

CDR3aa: ASAESSGNTIY
j_gene: TRBJ1-3
v_gene: TRBV6-4

CDR3aa: ASSPVGQLNTEAF
j_gene: TRBJ1-1
v_gene: TRBV18

CDR3aa: ASSLLAGKDTQY
j_gene: TRBJ2-3
v_gene: TRBV27

CDR3aa: ASSATGVSYEQY
j_gene: TRBJ2-7
v_gene: TRBV5-1

CDR3aa: ASSRPGEGYTQY
j_gene: TRBJ2-3
v_gene: TRBV6-6

CDR3aa: ASSLRGYGYT
j_gene: TRBJ1-2
v_gene: TRBV5-6

CDR3aa: AWSVGQRNQPQH
j_gene: TRBJ1-5
v_gene: TRBV30

CDR3aa: ASSLASGLAGFNEQF
j_gene: TRBJ2-1
v_gene: TRBV28

CDR3aa: ASSPRGTDTQY
j_gene: TRBJ2-3
v_gene: TRBV7-2

CDR3aa: ASSTTEEEAF
j_gene: TRBJ1-1
v_gene: TRBV11-2

CDR3aa: ASSVPREEAF
j_gene: TRBJ1-1
v_gene: TRBV9